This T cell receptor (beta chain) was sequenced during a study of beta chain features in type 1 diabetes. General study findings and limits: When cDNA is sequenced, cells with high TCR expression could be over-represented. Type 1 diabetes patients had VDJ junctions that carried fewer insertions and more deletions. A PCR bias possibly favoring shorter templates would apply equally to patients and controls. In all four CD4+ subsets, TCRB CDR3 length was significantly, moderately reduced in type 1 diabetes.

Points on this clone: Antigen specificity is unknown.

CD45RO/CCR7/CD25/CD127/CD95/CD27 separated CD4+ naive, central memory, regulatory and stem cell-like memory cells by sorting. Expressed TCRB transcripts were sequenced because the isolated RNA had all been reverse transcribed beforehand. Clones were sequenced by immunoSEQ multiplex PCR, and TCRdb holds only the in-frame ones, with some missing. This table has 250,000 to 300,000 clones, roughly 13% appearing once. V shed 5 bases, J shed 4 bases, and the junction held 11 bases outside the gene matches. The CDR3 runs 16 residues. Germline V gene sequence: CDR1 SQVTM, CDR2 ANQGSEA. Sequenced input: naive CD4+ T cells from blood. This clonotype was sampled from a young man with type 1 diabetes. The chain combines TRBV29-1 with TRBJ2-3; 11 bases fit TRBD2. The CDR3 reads CSVSFSGRAFADTQYF. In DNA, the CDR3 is TGCAGCGTTTCATTTAGCGGGAGGGCCTTCGCAGATACGCAGTATTTT.